The clone carrying this T cell receptor (beta chain) was seen more than once but under ten times. V lost 1 base to trimming and J lost 1 base, with 10 bases between them. CDR1 is SGHAT, CDR2 FQNNGV, per germline. The CDR3 runs 15 residues. Through a sample-barcoded 5' primer and a J-beta primer mix, a second PCR was run for roughly 7 to 11 cycles. MiXCR was run by TCRdb on the 5' RACE reads, yielding one entry per CDR3 protein. The sample contains fewer than 2,000,000 distinct CDR3 sequences, approximately 39% of which appear only once. The sample is drawn from a study of blood T cells in healthy people across ages.

The V call is TRBV11-2, the J call TRBJ1-1; perhaps TRBD1 as D (5 bases). This TCR derives from a human donor in good health. Sequenced material: blood. The CDR3 here is CASSLAGWGNTEAFF. For the CDR3, the DNA is TGTGCCAGCAGCTTAGCAGGGTGGGGGAACACTGAAGCTTTCTTT. The whole variable domain, filled in from reference TRBV11-2 and TRBJ1-1, reads EAGVAQSPRYKIIEKRQSVAFWCNPISGHATLYWYQQILGQGPKLLIQFQNNGVVDDSQLPKDRFSAERLKGVDSTLKIQPAKLEDSAVYLCASSLAGWGNTEAFFGQGTRLTVV.